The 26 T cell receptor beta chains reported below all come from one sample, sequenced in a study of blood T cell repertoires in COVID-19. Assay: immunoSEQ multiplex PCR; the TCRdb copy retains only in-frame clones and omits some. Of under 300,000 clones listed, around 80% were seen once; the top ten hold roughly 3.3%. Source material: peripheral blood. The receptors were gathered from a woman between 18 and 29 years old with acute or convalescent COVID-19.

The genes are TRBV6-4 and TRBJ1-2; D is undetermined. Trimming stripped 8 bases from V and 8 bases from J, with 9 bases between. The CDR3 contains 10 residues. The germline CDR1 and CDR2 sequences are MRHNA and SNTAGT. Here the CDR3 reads CASSPPGYTF. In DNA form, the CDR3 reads TGTGCCAGCTCCCCCCCGGGCTACACCTTC.

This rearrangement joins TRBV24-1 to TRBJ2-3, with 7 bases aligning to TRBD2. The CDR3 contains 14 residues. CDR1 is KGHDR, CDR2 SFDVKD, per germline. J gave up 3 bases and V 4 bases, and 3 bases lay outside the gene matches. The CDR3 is CATSDRTRTDTQYF. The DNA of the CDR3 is TGTGCCACCAGTGACCGGACTAGAACAGATACGCAGTATTTT.

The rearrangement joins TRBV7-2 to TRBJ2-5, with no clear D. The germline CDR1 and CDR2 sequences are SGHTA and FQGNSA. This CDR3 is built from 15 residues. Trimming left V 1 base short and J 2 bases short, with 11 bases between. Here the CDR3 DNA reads TGTGCCAGCAGCTTAGTGTCCCGGTGGCAAGAGACCCAGTACTTC. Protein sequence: CASSLVSRWQETQYF. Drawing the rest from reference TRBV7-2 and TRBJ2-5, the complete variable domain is GAGVSQSPSNKVTEKGKDVELRCDPISGHTALYWYRQSLGQGLEFLIYFQGNSAPDKSGLPSDRFSAERTGGSVSTLTIQRTQQEDSAVYLCASSLVSRWQETQYFGPGTRLLVL.

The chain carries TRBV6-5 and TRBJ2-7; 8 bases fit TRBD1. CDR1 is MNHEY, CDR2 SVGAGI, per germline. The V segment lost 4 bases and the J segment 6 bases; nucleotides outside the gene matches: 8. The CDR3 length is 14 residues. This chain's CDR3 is CASSFLGQEGEQYF. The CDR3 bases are TGTGCCAGCAGTTTTTTGGGACAGGAGGGCGAGCAGTACTTC.

This chain's CDR3 is CASSSVGVKFGQFF. For the CDR3, the DNA is TGTGCCAGCAGTTCGGTCGGAGTCAAGTTCGGGCAGTTCTTC. The V gene is TRBV28, the J gene TRBJ2-1; D gene unclear. The CDR3 loop spans 14 amino acids. The germline V gene encodes CDR1 MDHEN and CDR2 SYDVKM. V dropped 4 bases and J dropped 12 bases, with 19 bases sitting between them.

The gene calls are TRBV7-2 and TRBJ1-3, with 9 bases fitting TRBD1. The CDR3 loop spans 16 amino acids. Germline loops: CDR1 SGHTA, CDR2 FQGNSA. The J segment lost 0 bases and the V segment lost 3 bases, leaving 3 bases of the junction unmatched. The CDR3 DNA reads TGTGCCAGCAGCTTGGTGGGACAGGGCTCTGGAAACACCATATATTTT. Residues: CASSLVGQGSGNTIYF.

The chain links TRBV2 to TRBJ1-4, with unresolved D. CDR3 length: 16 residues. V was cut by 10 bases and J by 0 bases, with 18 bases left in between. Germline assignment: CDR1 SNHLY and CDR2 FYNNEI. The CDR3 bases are TGTGCCACTAACCCCCCCGGGGTGGCAACTAATGAAAAACTGTTTTTT. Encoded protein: CATNPPGVATNEKLFF.

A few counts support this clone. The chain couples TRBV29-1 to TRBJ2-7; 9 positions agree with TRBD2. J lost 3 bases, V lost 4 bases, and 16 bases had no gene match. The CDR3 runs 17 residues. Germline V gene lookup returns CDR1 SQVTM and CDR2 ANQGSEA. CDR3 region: CSVGEEIWETSGYEQYF. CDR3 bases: TGCAGCGTTGGCGAGGAAATATGGGAGACTAGCGGCTACGAGCAGTACTTC.

The CDR3 spells CASSVGLAGRGSSYNEQFF. The CDR3, as DNA: TGCGCCAGCAGTGTTGGGCTAGCGGGGAGGGGGAGCTCCTACAATGAGCAGTTCTTC. V usage is TRBV10-1 and J usage is TRBJ2-1; the match to TRBD2 covers 9 bases. After removal of 4 bases from V and 0 bases from J, the junction contained 13 bases not matched to a gene. Germline V gene lookup returns CDR1 WNHNN and CDR2 SYGVQD (reference sequence). The CDR3 is 19 amino acids.

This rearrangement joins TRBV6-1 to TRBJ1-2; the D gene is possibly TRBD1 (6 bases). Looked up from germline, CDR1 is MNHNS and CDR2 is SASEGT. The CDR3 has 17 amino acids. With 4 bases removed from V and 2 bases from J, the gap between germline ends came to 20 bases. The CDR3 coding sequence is TGTGCCAGCAGTGTCACCCCCCAAGGGGGTAGGAACTATGGCTACACCTTC. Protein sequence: CASSVTPQGGRNYGYTF.

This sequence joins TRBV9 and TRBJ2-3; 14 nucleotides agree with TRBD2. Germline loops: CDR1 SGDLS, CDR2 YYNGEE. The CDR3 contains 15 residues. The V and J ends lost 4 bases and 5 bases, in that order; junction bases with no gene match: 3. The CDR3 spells CASSPGLAGGDTQYF. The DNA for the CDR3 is TGTGCCAGCAGCCCCGGACTAGCGGGAGGAGATACGCAGTATTTT.

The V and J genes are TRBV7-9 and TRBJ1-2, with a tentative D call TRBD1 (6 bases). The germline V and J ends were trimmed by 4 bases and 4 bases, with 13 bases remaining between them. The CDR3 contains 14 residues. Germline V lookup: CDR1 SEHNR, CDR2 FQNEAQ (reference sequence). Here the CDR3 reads CASSSTGFGYGYTF. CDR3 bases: TGTGCCAGCAGCTCAACAGGGTTTGGCTATGGCTACACCTTC.

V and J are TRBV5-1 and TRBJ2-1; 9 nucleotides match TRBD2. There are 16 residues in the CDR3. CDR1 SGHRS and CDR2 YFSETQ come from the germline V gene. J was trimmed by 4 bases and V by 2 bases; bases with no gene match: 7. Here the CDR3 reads CASSLPGTSSYNEQFF. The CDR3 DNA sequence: TGCGCCAGCAGCTTACCCGGGACTAGCAGTTACAATGAGCAGTTCTTC. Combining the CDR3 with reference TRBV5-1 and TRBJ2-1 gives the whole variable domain KAGVTQTPRYLIKTRGQQVTLSCSPISGHRSVSWYQQTPGQGLQFLFEYFSETQRNKGNFPGRFSGRQFSNSRSEMNVSTLELGDSALYLCASSLPGTSSYNEQFFGPGTRLTVL.

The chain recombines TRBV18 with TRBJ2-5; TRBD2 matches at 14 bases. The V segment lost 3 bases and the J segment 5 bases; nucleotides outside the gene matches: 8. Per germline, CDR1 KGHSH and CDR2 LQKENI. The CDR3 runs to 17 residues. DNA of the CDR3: TGTGCCAGCTCACCGCGACTAGCGGGAGGGCCCCGGGAGACCCAGTACTTC. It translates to CASSPRLAGGPRETQYF. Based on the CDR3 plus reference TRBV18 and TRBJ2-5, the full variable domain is NAGVMQNPRHLVRRRGQEARLRCSPMKGHSHVYWYRQLPEEGLKFMVYLQKENIIDESGMPKERFSAEFPKEGPSILRIQQVVRGDSAAYFCASSPRLAGGPRETQYFGPGTRLLVL.

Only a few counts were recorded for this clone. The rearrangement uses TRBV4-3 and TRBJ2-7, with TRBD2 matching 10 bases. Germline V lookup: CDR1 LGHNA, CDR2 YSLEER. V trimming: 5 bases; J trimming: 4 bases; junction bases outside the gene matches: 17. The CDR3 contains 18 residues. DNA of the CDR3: TGCGCCAGCAGCACCAACCTACAGACGGGACTAGCGCTATACGAGCAGTACTTC. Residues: CASSTNLQTGLALYEQYF.

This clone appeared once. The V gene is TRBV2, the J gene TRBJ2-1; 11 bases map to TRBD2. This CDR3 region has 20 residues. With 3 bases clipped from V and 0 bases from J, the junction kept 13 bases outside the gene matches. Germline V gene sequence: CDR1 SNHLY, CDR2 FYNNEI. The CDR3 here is CASSDPVAGGLGSSYNEQFF. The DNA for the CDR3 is TGTGCCAGCAGTGACCCCGTAGCGGGAGGGCTTGGAAGCTCCTACAATGAGCAGTTCTTC.

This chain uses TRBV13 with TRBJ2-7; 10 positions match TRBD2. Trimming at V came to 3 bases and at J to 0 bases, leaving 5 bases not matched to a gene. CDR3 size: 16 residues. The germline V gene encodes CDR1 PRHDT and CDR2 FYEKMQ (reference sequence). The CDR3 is CASSLVSSGSSYEQYF. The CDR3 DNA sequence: TGTGCCAGCAGCTTGGTGTCTAGCGGGAGCTCCTACGAGCAGTACTTC.

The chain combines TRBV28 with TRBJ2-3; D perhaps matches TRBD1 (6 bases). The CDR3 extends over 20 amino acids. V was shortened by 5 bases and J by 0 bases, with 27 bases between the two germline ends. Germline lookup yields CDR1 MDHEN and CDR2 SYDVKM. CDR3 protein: CASSTSWLGHTQISTDTQYF. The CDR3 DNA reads TGTGCCAGCAGTACCTCCTGGCTGGGACACACCCAAATAAGCACAGATACGCAGTATTTT.

As DNA, the CDR3 is TGTGCCAGCAGCTTGTACACCTATAATTCACCCCTCCACTTT. Amino acid sequence: CASSLYTYNSPLHF. This chain connects TRBV11-2 to TRBJ1-6; the D is unclear. The CDR3 extends over 14 amino acids. V gave up 3 bases and J gave up 2 bases, with 5 bases separating them. Germline values: CDR1 SGHAT, CDR2 FQNNGV.

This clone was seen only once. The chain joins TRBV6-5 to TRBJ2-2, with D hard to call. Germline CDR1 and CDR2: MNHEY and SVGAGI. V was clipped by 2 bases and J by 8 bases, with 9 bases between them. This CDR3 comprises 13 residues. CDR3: CASSYVTKGELFF. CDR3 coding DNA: TGTGCCAGCAGTTACGTTACAAAAGGGGAGCTGTTTTTT.

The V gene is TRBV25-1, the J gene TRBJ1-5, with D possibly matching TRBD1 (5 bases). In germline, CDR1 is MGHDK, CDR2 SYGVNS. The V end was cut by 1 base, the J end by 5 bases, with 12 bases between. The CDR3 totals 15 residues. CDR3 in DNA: TGTGCCAGCAGTGAATTGTTGGGGGGGGATCAGCCCCAGCATTTT. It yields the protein CASSELLGGDQPQHF.

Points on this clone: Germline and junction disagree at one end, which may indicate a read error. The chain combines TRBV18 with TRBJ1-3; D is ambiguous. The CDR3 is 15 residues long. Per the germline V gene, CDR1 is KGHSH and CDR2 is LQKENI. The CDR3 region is CVSSPVDISGNTIYF. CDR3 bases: TGTGTCAGCTCACCGGTAGACATCTCTGGAAACACCATATATTTT.

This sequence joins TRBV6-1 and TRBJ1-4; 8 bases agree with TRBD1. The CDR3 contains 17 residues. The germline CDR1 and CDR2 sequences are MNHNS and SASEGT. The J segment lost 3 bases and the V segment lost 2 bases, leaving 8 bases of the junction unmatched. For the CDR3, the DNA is TGTGCCAGCAGTGAATTGGGCAGGGGGCCGGCTAATGAAAAACTGTTTTTT. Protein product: CASSELGRGPANEKLFF.

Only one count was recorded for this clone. In DNA, the CDR3 is TGTGCCAGCATCTTTGCGACAGGGACCTACAATGAGCAGTTCTTC. Amino acids: CASIFATGTYNEQFF. This chain links TRBV7-2 with TRBJ2-1; 7 nucleotides line up with TRBD1. V gave up 7 bases and J gave up 2 bases; unmatched junction bases: 8. CDR1 is SGHTA, CDR2 FQGNSA, per germline. CDR3 length: 15 residues.

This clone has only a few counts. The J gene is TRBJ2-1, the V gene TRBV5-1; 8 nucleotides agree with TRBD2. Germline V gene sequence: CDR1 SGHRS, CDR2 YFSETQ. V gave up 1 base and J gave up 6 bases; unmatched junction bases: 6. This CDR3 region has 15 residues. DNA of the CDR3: TGCGCCAGCAGCTTGAGCGGACTAGCAGTCAATGAGCAGTTCTTC. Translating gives CASSLSGLAVNEQFF. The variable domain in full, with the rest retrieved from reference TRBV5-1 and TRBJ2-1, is KAGVTQTPRYLIKTRGQQVTLSCSPISGHRSVSWYQQTPGQGLQFLFEYFSETQRNKGNFPGRFSGRQFSNSRSEMNVSTLELGDSALYLCASSLSGLAVNEQFFGPGTRLTVL.

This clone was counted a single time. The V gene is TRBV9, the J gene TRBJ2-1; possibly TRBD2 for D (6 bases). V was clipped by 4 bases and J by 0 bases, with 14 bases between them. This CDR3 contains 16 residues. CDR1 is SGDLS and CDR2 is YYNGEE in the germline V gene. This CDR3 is CASSPAGQSSYNEQFF. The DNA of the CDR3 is TGTGCCAGCAGCCCAGCGGGCCAAAGCTCCTACAATGAGCAGTTCTTC. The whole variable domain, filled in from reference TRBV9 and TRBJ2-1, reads DSGVTQTPKHLITATGQRVTLRCSPRSGDLSVYWYQQSLDQGLQFLIQYYNGEERAKGNILERFSAQQFPDLHSELNLSSLELGDSALYFCASSPAGQSSYNEQFFGPGTRLTVL.